This T cell receptor beta chain was documented in a study of T-cell memory formation after mild COVID-19. About the research overall: Most TCR clusters belonged to a single donor.

In this sample, this clonotype turned up a few times. The target antigen is unknown. V dropped 0 bases and J dropped 5; count of bases not matched to a gene: 9. Per the germline V gene, CDR1 is LNHDA and CDR2 is SQIVND (reference sequence). The CDR3 extends over 16 amino acids. Points from the study as a whole: Certain responding clones were present in pre-infection memory, suggesting participation of cross-reactive memory. Clones contracting across day 15 to 85 had a balanced CD4/CD8 profile; later expanding clones leaned CD4+.

Amplification by 5'RACE using constant-segment primers produced TCR alpha and TCR beta cDNA libraries that carried sample barcodes and UMIs. TCRdb ran MiXCR on the 5' RACE reads and lists one entry per CDR3 protein. The sample lists around 510,000 distinct CDR3 sequences, 20% to 25% occurring once. The chain recombines TRBV19 with TRBJ2-7, with 8 positions matching TRBD1. Input material: PBMCs or a T cell subset sorted from them (not recorded which). This receptor was taken from an adult woman who had mild COVID-19 (a few samples of this study predate the infection). Cell type and time point are not known. The DNA for the CDR3 is TGTGCCAGTAGTATAGATTGGACAGGGAGAAGGGACGAGCAGTACTTC. It translates to CASSIDWTGRRDEQYF.